This TCR beta chain was observed in a study of blood T cells in healthy people across ages. Study observations and caveats: Lack of knowledge of donor CMV status possibly confounded expanded clonotype changes.

The second PCR ran roughly 7 to 11 cycles with a sample-barcoded 5' primer and J-beta primers. Every single cDNA molecule received a tag from a template-switch adaptor with 12 random nucleotides. TCRdb reanalysed the 5' RACE reads using MiXCR and keeps one entry per CDR3 protein. The sample consists of approximately 850,000 distinct CDR3 sequences, roughly 64% of them appearing once. PBMCs numbering at least 7 million were isolated per sample. There were at least 6 micrograms of total RNA extracted from every sample. Trimming stripped 3 bases from V and 9 bases from J, with 9 bases between. CDR3 length: 12 residues. This clonotype turned up a few times. Its antigen is not identified.

The TCR was taken from a man under 40 in good health. Material: blood. The chain uses TRBV12-3 or TRBV12-4 and TRBJ2-1; D not certain. In nucleotides, the CDR3 is TGTGCCAGCAGTTTTGTTCGGCGTGAGCAGTTCTTC. Translation gives CASSFVRREQFF.